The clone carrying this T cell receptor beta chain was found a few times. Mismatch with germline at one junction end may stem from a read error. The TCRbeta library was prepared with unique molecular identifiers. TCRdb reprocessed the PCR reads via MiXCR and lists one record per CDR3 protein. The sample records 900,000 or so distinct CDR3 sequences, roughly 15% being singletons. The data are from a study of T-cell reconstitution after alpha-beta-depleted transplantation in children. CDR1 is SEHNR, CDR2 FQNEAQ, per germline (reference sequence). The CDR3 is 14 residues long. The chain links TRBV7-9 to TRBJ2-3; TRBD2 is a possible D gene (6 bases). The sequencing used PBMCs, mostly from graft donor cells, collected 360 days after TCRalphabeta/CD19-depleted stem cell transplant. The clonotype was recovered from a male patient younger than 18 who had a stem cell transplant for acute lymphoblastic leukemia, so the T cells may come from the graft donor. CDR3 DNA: TGTGCCAGCACCTTAGCGGCTAGCACAGATACGCAGTATTTT. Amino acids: CASTLAASTDTQYF.